These 32 T cell receptor beta chains originate from one sample sequenced in a study of blood T cells in healthy people across ages. Next came a second PCR, run for about 6 to 12 cycles, which used a sample-barcoded 5' primer along with a J-beta primer mix. TCRdb passed the 5' RACE reads through MiXCR, listing each CDR3 protein once. The data contain approximately 360,000 distinct CDR3 sequences, over 45% of them singletons. The sequenced material came from blood. The receptors derive from a man aged 55 to 70 in good health.

This clonotype has more than one count but fewer than ten. V gene TRBV20-1 combines with J gene TRBJ2-3, with D unclear. The germline V and J ends were trimmed by 0 bases and 6 bases, with 19 bases remaining between them. The CDR3 totals 16 residues. Germline CDR1 and CDR2: DFQATT and SNEGSKA (reference sequence). The CDR3 DNA reads TGCAGTGCTAGAGATCAAGCTGGCCCGACCGGGGATACGCAGTATTTT. Protein product: CSARDQAGPTGDTQYF.

This clonotype is a singleton in its sample. Compared with germline, one end of the junction differs, possibly owing to a read error. V usage is TRBV28 and J usage is TRBJ2-7; D is perhaps TRBD2 (5 bases). This CDR3 has 14 amino acids. Germline V gene sequence: CDR1 MDHEN, CDR2 SYDVKM. The CDR3 DNA follows: TGTGCCAACAGTCTACTACCCGGGGACTACGAGCAGTACTTC. This translates into CANSLLPGDYEQYF.

The chain recombines TRBV7-2 with TRBJ1-4; 7 bases are a match to TRBD1. The CDR3 extends over 15 amino acids. V shed 5 bases and J 8 bases; nucleotides not matched to a gene: 11. Germline V CDR1 and CDR2: SGHTA, FQGNSA. The CDR3 region has the DNA TGTGCCAGCAGCATACGGACAGGAGAGTCGGAAAAACTGTTTTTT. Protein product: CASSIRTGESEKLFF.

This clonotype has more than one count but fewer than ten. This chain links TRBV18 with TRBJ2-1, with 7 bases fitting TRBD1. Germline V gives CDR1 KGHSH, CDR2 LQKENI. Trimming took 3 bases from V and 15 from J; bases not matched to a gene: 14. CDR3 length: 14 amino acids. CDR3 coding DNA: TGTGCCAGCTCACCGAGGACAGGAAAAGGGGGACCGTTCTTC. It yields the protein CASSPRTGKGGPFF.

This clonotype was seen at least ten times. The chain is built from TRBV7-9 and TRBJ2-7, with TRBD1 matching 8 bases. The CDR3 is made up of 17 amino acids. V lost 5 bases, J lost 3 bases, and 15 bases stayed unmatched. Per the germline V gene, CDR1 is SEHNR and CDR2 is FQNEAQ (reference sequence). CDR3 protein: CASSRGDRLFFYYEQYF. In DNA, the CDR3 is TGTGCCAGCAGCCGAGGGGACAGGCTTTTTTTTTACTACGAGCAGTACTTC.

The CDR3 loop is CASSHVQTGSETEAFF. DNA of the CDR3: TGTGCCAGCAGCCATGTCCAGACAGGATCTGAGACTGAAGCTTTCTTT. J is TRBJ1-1 and V is TRBV4-2; maybe TRBD1 (6 bases). The germline V gene has CDR1 LGHNA and CDR2 YNFKEQ. This CDR3 comprises 16 residues. The V and J ends lost 3 bases and 5 bases respectively, with 19 bases between them.

The rearrangement uses TRBV12-3 or TRBV12-4 and TRBJ2-7, with D uncertain. The CDR3 totals 13 residues. The germline V and J ends were trimmed by 2 bases and 5 bases, with 10 bases remaining between them. CDR3 coding DNA: TGTGCCAGCAGTTTACTTTTGGGCAACGAGCAGTACTTC. Translated, it gives CASSLLLGNEQYF.

The genes are TRBV10-1 and TRBJ2-1; 10 bases match TRBD2. The CDR3 totals 15 residues. From germline, CDR1 is WNHNN and CDR2 SYGVQD (reference sequence). The J segment lost 4 bases and the V segment lost 3 bases, leaving 3 bases of the junction unmatched. The chain's CDR3 is CASSDLAGVYNEQFF. The DNA for the CDR3 is TGCGCCAGCAGTGATCTAGCGGGGGTGTACAATGAGCAGTTCTTC.

This clonotype was picked up a small number of times. The chain carries TRBV29-1 and TRBJ2-7, with D unclear. This CDR3 region has 11 residues. Germline V gene data show CDR1 as SQVTM and CDR2 as ANQGSEA. The CDR3 loop is CSAARRDEQYF. The CDR3 DNA reads as TGCAGTGCGGCGCGAAGGGACGAGCAGTACTTC.

The rearrangement links TRBV20-1 to TRBJ2-2, with unresolved D. Germline V gene data show CDR1 as DFQATT and CDR2 as SNEGSKA (reference sequence). The ends were cut back, 1 base at V and 0 bases at J, with 9 bases in the middle. This CDR3 spans 15 amino acids. CDR3 sequence: CSARGQIANTGELFF. CDR3 DNA: TGCAGTGCTAGAGGCCAGATCGCGAACACCGGGGAGCTGTTTTTT.

This clonotype was detected ten times or more. The rearrangement joins TRBV6-4 to TRBJ2-3; 7 nucleotides agree with TRBD1. Trimming removed 6 bases from V and 2 bases from J; junction bases left unmatched: 14. Germline V gene sequence: CDR1 MRHNA, CDR2 SNTAGT. CDR3 length equals 17 residues. Here the CDR3 DNA reads TGTGCCAGCAGCGCCAACCCCGGGACAGTAGTCACAGATACGCAGTATTTT. Its protein is CASSANPGTVVTDTQYF.

V and J are TRBV11-1 and TRBJ2-1, with a possible D match to TRBD1 (6 bases). This CDR3 comprises 18 residues. Germline loops: CDR1 SGHAT, CDR2 FQDESV (reference sequence). The V end lost 0 bases, the J end lost 4 bases, and 19 bases lay between the germline ends. The CDR3 DNA sequence: TGTGCCAGCAGCTTAGCGTCGGTGGGATACAGGGTATACAATGAGCAGTTCTTC. This codes for CASSLASVGYRVYNEQFF.

This clonotype appeared a few times. This chain joins TRBV6-6 and TRBJ2-7; 7 bases line up with TRBD2. This CDR3 contains 17 residues. Germline V CDR1 and CDR2: MNHNY, SVGAGI (reference sequence). The V gene end was trimmed by 0 bases and the J gene end by 4 bases; junction bases not matched to a gene: 12. The CDR3 bases are TGTGCCAGCAGTTACTCGGGGCGGGAGAAGGTCCTATACGAGCAGTACTTC. It is translated as CASSYSGREKVLYEQYF.

The genes are TRBV20-1 and TRBJ2-3, with TRBD2 matching 7 bases. There are 18 residues in the CDR3. CDR1 DFQATT and CDR2 SNEGSKA come from the germline V gene (reference sequence). Trimming at V came to 1 base and at J to 0 bases, leaving 13 bases not matched to a gene. CDR3 region: CSARVTFGEGASTDTQYF. DNA for the CDR3: TGCAGTGCTAGAGTGACTTTTGGGGAGGGAGCTAGCACAGATACGCAGTATTTT.

The J gene is TRBJ1-2, the V gene TRBV10-3; D gene ambiguous. The ends were cut back, 5 bases at V and 6 bases at J, with 22 bases in the middle. The CDR3 sequence is 16 residues long. Per the germline V gene, CDR1 is ENHRY and CDR2 is SYGVKD. The DNA of the CDR3 is TGTGCCATCAGTCATGCTGACCGGAGGAGACGCGATGGCTACACCTTC. Its protein product is CAISHADRRRRDGYTF.

CDR3 residues: CASGPGQGSYNEQFF. CDR3 in DNA: TGTGCCAGCGGGCCAGGACAGGGATCCTACAATGAGCAGTTCTTC. The V gene is TRBV12-3 or TRBV12-4, the J gene TRBJ2-1; the match to TRBD1 covers 8 bases. Trimming cost V 8 bases and J 1 base; bases outside gene matches: 7. CDR3 size: 15 residues.

This clonotype showed up just once. The chain carries TRBV6-2 or TRBV6-3 and TRBJ2-5; a weak D match, TRBD2 (5 bases). The CDR3 extends over 14 amino acids. Germline values: CDR1 MNHEY, CDR2 SVGEGT. V lost 7 bases and J lost 7, with 19 bases in between. The DNA of the CDR3 is TGTGCCAGCACCTACACCGGTTACGCGGGGACCCAGTACTTC. Its translation: CASTYTGYAGTQYF.

The CDR3 bases are TGCGCCAGCAGCCAAGATTGGGGCAGCTCCCTGGAGACCCAGTACTTC. This sequence encodes CASSQDWGSSLETQYF. The rearrangement uses TRBV4-1 and TRBJ2-5, with a weak D call TRBD1 (5 bases). Trimming took 0 bases from V and 5 from J, leaving 16 bases between them. The germline V gene has CDR1 MGHRA and CDR2 YSYEKL. There are 16 residues in the CDR3.

At least ten counts were recorded for this clonotype. The chain joins TRBV4-2 to TRBJ2-3; the D gene is possibly TRBD2 (5 bases). Trimming left V 0 bases short and J 6 bases short, with 7 bases between. Germline-derived CDR1 and CDR2 are LGHNA and YNFKEQ. CDR3 length: 13 residues. Written as DNA, the CDR3 is TGTGCCAGCAGCCAAGACCGGAGGGATACGCAGTATTTT. Its translation is CASSQDRRDTQYF.

This clonotype was seen just once. A read error may account for a junction end that differs from germline. The chain employs TRBV5-6 and TRBJ2-4; D perhaps matches TRBD2 (6 bases). Germline V lookup: CDR1 SGHDT, CDR2 YYEEEE. CDR3 length: 17 amino acids. The CDR3 DNA is TGTCCCAGCAGCTGGACTATAGCGCGAGCCCGCTCCTACGAGCTGTACTTC. This sequence encodes CPSSWTIARARSYELYF.

V gene TRBV3-1 combines with J gene TRBJ2-4, with a tentative D call TRBD1 (6 bases). Deletions cut 1 base from V and 5 bases from J, with 15 bases between. The CDR3 length is 16 residues. Germline assignment: CDR1 LGHDT and CDR2 YNNKEL (reference sequence). CDR3 residues: CASSQVDSGIQNIQYF. The CDR3, as DNA: TGTGCCAGCAGCCAAGTGGACAGCGGCATCCAAAACATTCAGTACTTC.

The genes are TRBV10-1 and TRBJ2-1; D not certain. Looked up from germline, CDR1 is WNHNN and CDR2 is SYGVQD (reference sequence). The CDR3 is made up of 12 amino acids. The V gene lost 5 bases and the J gene lost 13 bases, with 15 bases spanning the gap. The CDR3 is CASSTVQETQFF. CDR3 bases: TGCGCCAGCAGTACTGTCCAAGAGACCCAGTTCTTC.

V is TRBV20-1 and J is TRBJ2-3, with no clear D. Trimming left V 0 bases short and J 0 bases short, with 16 bases between. CDR3 size: 17 residues. Germline CDR1 and CDR2: DFQATT and SNEGSKA (reference sequence). CDR3 sequence: CSARDLWATQSTDTQYF. DNA for the CDR3: TGCAGTGCTAGAGATTTATGGGCTACCCAGAGCACAGATACGCAGTATTTT.

As for this clonotype: A read error is possible here, since a much larger clone lies one base away. The chain is built from TRBV7-2 and TRBJ2-7; no clear D. This CDR3 comprises 15 residues. Germline loops: CDR1 SGHTA, CDR2 FQGNSA. The CDR3 protein is CASGFTPGNSYEQYF. CDR3 in DNA: TGTGCCAGCGGCTTTACACCGGGCAACTCCTACGAGCAGTACTTC.

Remarks on this clonotype: A much larger clone differs by one base, so this may be a read error. The chain couples TRBV21-1 to TRBJ2-7; the table's D call of TRBD2 was not tested on the DNA. TRBV21-1 is tagged as a pseudogene. The CDR3 runs 15 residues. The CDR3 reads CASEGSPEGAYEQYF. As DNA, the CDR3 is TGTGCCAGCGAGGGTAGTCCGGAAGGGGCCTACGAGCAGTACTTC.

The chain has TRBV20-1 and TRBJ2-4; 7 bases are shared with TRBD2. The J call is uncertain, as TRBJ2-7 better fits the DNA end. There are 13 residues in the CDR3. Per germline, CDR1 DFQATT and CDR2 SNEGSKA (reference sequence). The CDR3: CSARAGGTYEQYF. CDR3 nucleotides: TGCAGTGCTAGAGCCGGGGGGACCTACGAGCAGTACTTC.

V and J are TRBV7-2 and TRBJ2-5; D unclear. The DNA end lines up better with TRBJ2-7; the J call may be wrong. The germline gives CDR1 SGHTA, CDR2 FQGNSA. The CDR3 runs 12 residues. CDR3 sequence reads: CASSQQYNEQYF. In nucleotides, the CDR3 is TGTGCCAGCAGCCAGCAGTATAACGAGCAGTACTTC.

This clonotype was seen just once. The chain couples TRBV10-3 to TRBJ2-5; 8 nucleotides line up with TRBD1. The V segment lost 7 bases and the J segment 1 base; nucleotides outside the gene matches: 2. The CDR3 contains 13 residues. From germline, CDR1 is ENHRY and CDR2 SYGVKD. CDR3 amino acids: CAINTGGQETQYF. The CDR3 region has the DNA TGTGCCATCAACACAGGGGGCCAAGAGACCCAGTACTTC.

The chain employs TRBV24-1 and TRBJ2-1; D possibly uses TRBD1 or TRBD2 (6 bases each). The CDR3 spans 16 residues. V lost 3 bases and J 8 bases, leaving 19 bases between the germline ends. Germline CDR1 and CDR2: KGHDR and SFDVKD. This CDR3 reads CATSDRGARGSDEQFF. Written as DNA, the CDR3 is TGTGCCACCAGTGATAGGGGGGCGAGGGGGTCCGATGAGCAGTTCTTC.

This clonotype was detected only once. The chain employs TRBV20-1 and TRBJ2-7; 14 nucleotides agree with TRBD2. The CDR3 is 16 residues long. The germline CDR1 and CDR2 sequences are DFQATT and SNEGSKA (reference sequence). After removal of 0 bases from V and 4 bases from J, the junction contained 5 bases not matched to a gene. CDR3 in DNA: TGCAGTGCTAGAGATCGCGGGACTAGCGGGAGATACGAGCAGTACTTC. It specifies CSARDRGTSGRYEQYF.

The chain employs TRBV5-1 and TRBJ1-1, with D perhaps matching TRBD1 (5 bases). Germline CDR1 and CDR2: SGHRS and YFSETQ. V lost 0 bases and J lost 1, with 10 bases in between. The CDR3 covers 15 residues. CDR3 region: CASSLETGPNTEAFF. The CDR3, as DNA: TGCGCCAGCAGCTTGGAAACAGGACCGAACACTGAAGCTTTCTTT.

The CDR3, as DNA: TGTGCCAGCAGCGTAGCCCCAGCGGGGAGAAACACAGATACGCAGTATTTT. This gives the protein CASSVAPAGRNTDTQYF. The chain carries TRBV9 and TRBJ2-3, with TRBD2 identical over 7 bases. CDR1 and CDR2 from the germline V gene are SGDLS and YYNGEE. V lost 0 bases and J lost 2; bases outside the gene matches: 9. The CDR3 is made up of 17 amino acids.